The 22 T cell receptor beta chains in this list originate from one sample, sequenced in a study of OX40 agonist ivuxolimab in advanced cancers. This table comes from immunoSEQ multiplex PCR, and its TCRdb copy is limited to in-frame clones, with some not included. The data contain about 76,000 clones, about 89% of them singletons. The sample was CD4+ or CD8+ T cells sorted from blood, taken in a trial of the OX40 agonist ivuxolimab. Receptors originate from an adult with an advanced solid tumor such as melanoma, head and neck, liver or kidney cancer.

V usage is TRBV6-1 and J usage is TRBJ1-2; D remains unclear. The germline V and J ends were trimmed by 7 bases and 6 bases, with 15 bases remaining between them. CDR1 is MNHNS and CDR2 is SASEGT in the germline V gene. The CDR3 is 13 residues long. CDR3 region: CASNLQQFDGYTF. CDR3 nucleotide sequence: TGTGCCAGCAACCTACAGCAGTTTGATGGCTACACCTTC.

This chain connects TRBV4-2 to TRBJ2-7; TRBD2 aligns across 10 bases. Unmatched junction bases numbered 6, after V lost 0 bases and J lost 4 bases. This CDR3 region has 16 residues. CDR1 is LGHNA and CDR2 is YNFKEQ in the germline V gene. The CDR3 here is CASSQDWPSGSYEQYF. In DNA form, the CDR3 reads TGTGCCAGCAGCCAAGATTGGCCTAGCGGGAGTTACGAGCAGTACTTC.

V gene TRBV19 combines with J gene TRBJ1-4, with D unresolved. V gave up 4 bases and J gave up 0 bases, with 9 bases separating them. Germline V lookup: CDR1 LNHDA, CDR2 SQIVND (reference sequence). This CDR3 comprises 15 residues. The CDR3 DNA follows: TGTGCCAGTAGTAAGAACAGAGCAACTAATGAAAAACTGTTTTTT. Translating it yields CASSKNRATNEKLFF. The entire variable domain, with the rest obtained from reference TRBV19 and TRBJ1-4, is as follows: DGGITQSPKYLFRKEGQNVTLSCEQNLNHDAMYWYRQDPGQGLRLIYYSQIVNDFQKGDIAEGYSVSREKKESFPLTVTSAQKNPTAFYLCASSKNRATNEKLFFGSGTQLSVL.

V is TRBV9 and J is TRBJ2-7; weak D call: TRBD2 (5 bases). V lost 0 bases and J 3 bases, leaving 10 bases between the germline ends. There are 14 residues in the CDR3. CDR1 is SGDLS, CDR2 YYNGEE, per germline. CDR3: CASSVGGFSYEQYF. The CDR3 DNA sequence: TGTGCCAGCAGCGTAGGAGGGTTCAGCTACGAGCAGTACTTC.

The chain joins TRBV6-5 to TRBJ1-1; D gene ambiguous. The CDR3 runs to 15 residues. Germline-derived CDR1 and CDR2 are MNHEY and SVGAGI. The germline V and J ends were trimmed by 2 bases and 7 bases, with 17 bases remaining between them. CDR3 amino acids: CASSYITGATSEAFF. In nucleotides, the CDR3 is TGTGCCAGCAGTTACATAACCGGTGCAACAAGTGAAGCTTTCTTT.

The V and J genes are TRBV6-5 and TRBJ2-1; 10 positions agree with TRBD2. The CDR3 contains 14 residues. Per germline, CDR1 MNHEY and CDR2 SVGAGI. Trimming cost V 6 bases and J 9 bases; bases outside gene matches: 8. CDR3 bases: TGTGCCAGCAGCGGGCTAGCGGGAGTTAGTGAGCAGTTCTTC. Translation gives CASSGLAGVSEQFF.

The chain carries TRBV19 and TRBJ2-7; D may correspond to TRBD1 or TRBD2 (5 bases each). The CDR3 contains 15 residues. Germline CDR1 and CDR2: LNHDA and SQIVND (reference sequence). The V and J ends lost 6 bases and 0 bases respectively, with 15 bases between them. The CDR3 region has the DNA TGTGCCAGTAGAGGCCGGGACGGAAGCTCCTACGAGCAGTACTTC. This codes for CASRGRDGSSYEQYF.

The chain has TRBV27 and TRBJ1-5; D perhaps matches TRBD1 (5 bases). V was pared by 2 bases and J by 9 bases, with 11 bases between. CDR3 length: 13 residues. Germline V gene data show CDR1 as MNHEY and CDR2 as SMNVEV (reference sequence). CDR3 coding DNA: TGTGCCAGCAGTTTAGTCTTAGGGGTGCCCCAGCATTTT. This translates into CASSLVLGVPQHF.

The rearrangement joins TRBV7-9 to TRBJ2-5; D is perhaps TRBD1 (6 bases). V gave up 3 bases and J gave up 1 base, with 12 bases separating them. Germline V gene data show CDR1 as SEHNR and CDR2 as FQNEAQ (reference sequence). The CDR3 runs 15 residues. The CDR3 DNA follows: TGTGCCAGCAGCTTGAGACCGGACAGCCAAGAGACCCAGTACTTC. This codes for CASSLRPDSQETQYF.

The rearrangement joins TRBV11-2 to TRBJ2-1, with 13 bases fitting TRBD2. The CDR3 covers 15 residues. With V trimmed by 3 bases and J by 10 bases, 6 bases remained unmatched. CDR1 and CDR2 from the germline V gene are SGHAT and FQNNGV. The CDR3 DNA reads TGTGCCAGCAGCTTTGGACTAGCGGGAGTAATAGAGCAGTTCTTC. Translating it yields CASSFGLAGVIEQFF.

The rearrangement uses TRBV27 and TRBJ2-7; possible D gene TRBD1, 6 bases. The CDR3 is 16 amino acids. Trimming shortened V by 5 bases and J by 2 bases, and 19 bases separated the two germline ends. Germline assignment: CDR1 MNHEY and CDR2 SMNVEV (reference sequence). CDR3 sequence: CASSPRGLGTPYEQYF. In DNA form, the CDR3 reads TGTGCCAGCAGTCCTAGGGGGTTGGGGACCCCCTACGAGCAGTACTTC.

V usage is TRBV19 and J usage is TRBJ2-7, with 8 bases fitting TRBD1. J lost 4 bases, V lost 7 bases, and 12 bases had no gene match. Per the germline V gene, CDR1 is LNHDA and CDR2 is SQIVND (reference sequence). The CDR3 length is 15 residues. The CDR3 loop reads CASIPDRAPKYEQYF. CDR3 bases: TGTGCCAGTATCCCGGACAGGGCCCCGAAATACGAGCAGTACTTC.

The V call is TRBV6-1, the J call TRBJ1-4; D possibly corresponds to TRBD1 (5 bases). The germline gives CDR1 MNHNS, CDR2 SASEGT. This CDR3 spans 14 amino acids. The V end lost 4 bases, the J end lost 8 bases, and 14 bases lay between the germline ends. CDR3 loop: CASSAPGRREKLFF. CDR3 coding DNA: TGTGCCAGCAGTGCCCCGGGACGTCGCGAAAAACTGTTTTTT.

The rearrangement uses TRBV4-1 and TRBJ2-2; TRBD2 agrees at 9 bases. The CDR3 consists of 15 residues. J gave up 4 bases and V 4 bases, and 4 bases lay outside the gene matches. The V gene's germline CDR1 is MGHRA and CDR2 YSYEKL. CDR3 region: CASSLAGGFTGELFF. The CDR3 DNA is TGCGCCAGCAGCCTCGCGGGAGGGTTCACCGGGGAGCTGTTTTTT.

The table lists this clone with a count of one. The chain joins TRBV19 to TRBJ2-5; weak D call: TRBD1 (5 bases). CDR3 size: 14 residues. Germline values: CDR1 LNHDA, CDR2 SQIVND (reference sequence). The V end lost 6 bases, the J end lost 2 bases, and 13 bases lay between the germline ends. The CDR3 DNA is TGTGCCAGTAGCACCTACGACAGTCAAGAGACCCAGTACTTC. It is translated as CASSTYDSQETQYF. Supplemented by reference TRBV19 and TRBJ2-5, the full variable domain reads DGGITQSPKYLFRKEGQNVTLSCEQNLNHDAMYWYRQDPGQGLRLIYYSQIVNDFQKGDIAEGYSVSREKKESFPLTVTSAQKNPTAFYLCASSTYDSQETQYFGPGTRLLVL.

CDR3: CASSYWREVIDTQYF. The CDR3 coding sequence is TGTGCCAGCAGTTACTGGCGGGAGGTCATAGATACGCAGTATTTT. This rearrangement joins TRBV6-5 to TRBJ2-3, with TRBD2 matching 8 bases. Germline CDR1 and CDR2: MNHEY and SVGAGI. The CDR3 length is 15 residues. The J segment lost 5 bases and the V segment lost 1 base, leaving 5 bases of the junction unmatched.

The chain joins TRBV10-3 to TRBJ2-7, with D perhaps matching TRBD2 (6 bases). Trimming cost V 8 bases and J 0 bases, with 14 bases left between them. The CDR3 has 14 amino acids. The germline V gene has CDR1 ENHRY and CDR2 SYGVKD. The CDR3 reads CAIGRGGSSYEQYF. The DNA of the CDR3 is TGTGCCATCGGGCGTGGGGGGAGCTCCTACGAGCAGTACTTC.

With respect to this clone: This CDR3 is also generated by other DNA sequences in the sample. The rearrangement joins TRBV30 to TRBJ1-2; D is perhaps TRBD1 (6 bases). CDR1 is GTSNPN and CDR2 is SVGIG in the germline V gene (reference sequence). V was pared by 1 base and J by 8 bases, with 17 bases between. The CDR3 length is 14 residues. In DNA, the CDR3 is TGTGCCTGGAGTGGGGGGCGGGGGGCGCAGGGCTACACCTTC. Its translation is CAWSGGRGAQGYTF.

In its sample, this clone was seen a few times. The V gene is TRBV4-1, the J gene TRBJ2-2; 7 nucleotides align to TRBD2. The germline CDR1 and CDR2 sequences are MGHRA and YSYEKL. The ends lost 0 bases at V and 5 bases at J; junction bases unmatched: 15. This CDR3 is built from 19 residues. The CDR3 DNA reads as TGCGCCAGCAGCCAAGAATCTTGGGCTAGCGGAGGTGGGACCGGGGAGCTGTTTTTT. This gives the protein CASSQESWASGGGTGELFF.

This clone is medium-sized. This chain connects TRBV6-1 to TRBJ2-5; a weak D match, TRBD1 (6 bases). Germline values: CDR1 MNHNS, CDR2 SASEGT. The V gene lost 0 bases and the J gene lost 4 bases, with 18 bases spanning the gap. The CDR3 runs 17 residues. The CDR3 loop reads CASSEAGRLQGPETQYF. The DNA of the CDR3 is TGTGCCAGCAGTGAAGCGGGGCGATTACAGGGTCCAGAGACCCAGTACTTC.

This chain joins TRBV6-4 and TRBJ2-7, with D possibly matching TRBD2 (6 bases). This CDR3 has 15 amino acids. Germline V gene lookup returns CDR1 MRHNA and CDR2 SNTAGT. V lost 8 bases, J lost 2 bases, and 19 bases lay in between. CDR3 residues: CASRTLVEGPYEQYF. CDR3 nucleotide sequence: TGTGCCAGCCGGACACTCGTGGAGGGGCCCTACGAGCAGTACTTC.

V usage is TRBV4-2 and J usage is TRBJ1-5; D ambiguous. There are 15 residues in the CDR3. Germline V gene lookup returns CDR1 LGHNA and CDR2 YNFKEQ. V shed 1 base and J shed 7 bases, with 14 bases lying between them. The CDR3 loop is CASSQVAEGGQPQHF. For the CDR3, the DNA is TGTGCCAGCAGCCAAGTCGCAGAGGGTGGACAGCCCCAGCATTTT.